These 24 T cell receptor beta chains share one sample of origin, sequenced in a study of technical replicates of blood from a handful of donors. Assay: immunoSEQ multiplex PCR; the TCRdb copy retains only in-frame clones and omits some. The table lists approximately 78,000 clones, around 90% of them singletons, with over 0.35% in the top ten. The sample consisted of T cells isolated from PBMCs. These receptors originate from a human donor in good health.

This clone appeared a single time. V and J are TRBV28 and TRBJ1-5; weak D call: TRBD1 (5 bases). V lost 3 bases and J 7 bases, leaving 13 bases between the germline ends. There are 14 residues in the CDR3. Germline-derived CDR1 and CDR2 are MDHEN and SYDVKM. Here the CDR3 DNA reads TGTGCCAGCAGTTTCGGGGGTACGGGCCAGCCCCAGCATTTT. Translating gives CASSFGGTGQPQHF.

This clone was found once. The J gene is TRBJ2-3, the V gene TRBV15, with 7 nucleotides matching TRBD2. Per the germline V gene, CDR1 is LNHNV and CDR2 is YYDKDF (reference sequence). V shed 1 base, J shed 1 base, and the junction held 2 bases outside the gene matches. The length of the CDR3 is 15 residues. CDR3 sequence: CATSRGTSGTDTQYF. In DNA form, the CDR3 reads TGTGCCACCAGCAGAGGTACTAGCGGCACAGATACGCAGTATTTT.

The CDR3 loop is CASSRLAGGYEQYF. For the CDR3, the DNA is TGTGCCAGTAGTAGACTAGCGGGAGGCTACGAGCAGTACTTC. The V gene is TRBV19, the J gene TRBJ2-7; 13 nucleotides agree with TRBD2. V gave up 4 bases and J gave up 3 bases; unmatched junction bases: 0. Germline values: CDR1 LNHDA, CDR2 SQIVND (reference sequence). The length of the CDR3 is 14 residues.

The chain joins TRBV7-9 to TRBJ2-3; 10 nucleotides match TRBD2. The CDR3 runs 15 residues. Germline-derived CDR1 and CDR2 are SEHNR and FQNEAQ (reference sequence). With 6 bases clipped from V and 6 bases from J, the junction kept 9 bases outside the gene matches. This chain's CDR3 is CASSWTSGLADTQYF. In nucleotides, the CDR3 is TGTGCCAGCAGTTGGACTAGCGGTCTCGCGGATACGCAGTATTTT.

The J gene is TRBJ2-7, the V gene TRBV5-1; 8 positions agree with TRBD1. Trimming cost V 4 bases and J 2 bases; bases outside gene matches: 2. Germline V gene sequence: CDR1 SGHRS, CDR2 YFSETQ. The CDR3 covers 13 residues. The CDR3 loop reads CASSPGGTYEQYF. The CDR3 region has the DNA TGCGCCAGCAGCCCAGGGGGCACCTACGAGCAGTACTTC.

The CDR3 protein is CASNVRSAATYNEQFF. The CDR3 nucleotides read TGTGCCAGCAACGTAAGGTCTGCGGCTACTTACAATGAGCAGTTCTTC. This chain connects TRBV6-9 to TRBJ2-1; the D is unclear. Trimming stripped 7 bases from V and 4 bases from J, with 20 bases between. The CDR3 contains 16 residues. Germline-derived CDR1 and CDR2 are MNHGY and SVAAGI.

The chain links TRBV9 to TRBJ2-7, with 9 bases matching TRBD2. The CDR3 contains 15 residues. CDR1 SGDLS and CDR2 YYNGEE come from the germline V gene. J lost 2 bases, V lost 0 bases, and 3 bases had no gene match. CDR3 region: CASSVEAGGPYEQYF. Written as DNA, the CDR3 is TGTGCCAGCAGCGTAGAGGCGGGAGGGCCCTACGAGCAGTACTTC. The full variable domain, rest sourced from reference TRBV9 and TRBJ2-7, is DSGVTQTPKHLITATGQRVTLRCSPRSGDLSVYWYQQSLDQGLQFLIQYYNGEERAKGNILERFSAQQFPDLHSELNLSSLELGDSALYFCASSVEAGGPYEQYFGPGTRLTVT.

The V and J genes are TRBV9 and TRBJ2-7; D unclear. The CDR3 is 14 amino acids. Germline V lookup: CDR1 SGDLS, CDR2 YYNGEE. The germline V and J ends were trimmed by 0 bases and 2 bases, with 9 bases remaining between them. The CDR3 region has the DNA TGTGCCAGCAGCGTAGGGAGCCAGACCTACGAGCAGTACTTC. It translates to CASSVGSQTYEQYF.

V is TRBV29-1 and J is TRBJ1-4; 10 bases match TRBD1. The germline V gene encodes CDR1 SQVTM and CDR2 ANQGSEA. J was trimmed by 7 bases and V by 4 bases; bases with no gene match: 6. CDR3 length: 14 residues. In DNA, the CDR3 is TGCAGCGTTGGGCAGGGACAGGGGCGTGAAAAACTGTTTTTT. This encodes CSVGQGQGREKLFF.

The chain joins TRBV5-4 to TRBJ2-5; 12 nucleotides agree with TRBD2. Germline assignment: CDR1 SGHNT and CDR2 YYREEE (reference sequence). The CDR3 extends over 18 amino acids. After removal of 0 bases from V and 5 bases from J, the junction contained 11 bases not matched to a gene. This chain's CDR3 is CASSLASGRATLRETQYF. DNA for the CDR3: TGTGCCAGCAGCTTGGCTAGCGGGAGGGCCACGTTGAGGGAGACCCAGTACTTC.

The rearrangement uses TRBV10-2 and TRBJ1-1; 8 positions match TRBD1. Germline assignment: CDR1 WSHSY and CDR2 SAAADI. The CDR3 is 13 residues long. The V and J ends lost 5 bases and 3 bases, in that order; junction bases with no gene match: 2. The CDR3 loop reads CASSPDRDTEAFF. The CDR3 DNA sequence: TGCGCCAGCAGTCCGGACAGGGACACTGAAGCTTTCTTT.

The chain couples TRBV4-3 to TRBJ1-3; D is ambiguous. CDR3 length: 18 residues. Germline V gene sequence: CDR1 LGHNA, CDR2 YSLEER. Between the trimmed V and J ends, which lost 1 base and 0 bases, there was a span of 16 bases. The CDR3 region is CASSQAHQSTSSGNTIYF. The CDR3 nucleotides read TGCGCCAGCAGCCAAGCTCATCAGTCTACTAGCTCTGGAAACACCATATATTTT.

The chain carries TRBV2 and TRBJ1-2; D remains unclear. Germline V lookup: CDR1 SNHLY, CDR2 FYNNEI. V lost 5 bases, J lost 5 bases, and 9 bases lay in between. The CDR3 runs 12 residues. CDR3 in DNA: TGTGCCAGCAGTATCGGTCAATATGGCTACACCTTC. As protein: CASSIGQYGYTF.

V and J are TRBV19 and TRBJ1-2, with TRBD1 identical over 7 bases. The CDR3 runs to 16 residues. Germline-derived CDR1 and CDR2 are LNHDA and SQIVND (reference sequence). The V and J ends lost 6 bases and 3 bases, in that order; junction bases with no gene match: 13. The DNA for the CDR3 is TGTGCCAGTAGCCTCTGGGACAGTCTAAGGGACTATGGCTACACCTTC. The encoded protein is CASSLWDSLRDYGYTF.

This sequence joins TRBV28 and TRBJ1-1; 7 bases align to TRBD1. The CDR3 loop spans 15 amino acids. V was pared by 5 bases and J by 6 bases, with 12 bases of the junction left unmatched. Germline CDR1 and CDR2: MDHEN and SYDVKM. In nucleotides, the CDR3 is TGTGCCAGCAGTCGATCAGACCGGGACAGCTCTGAAGCTTTCTTT. Translated, it gives CASSRSDRDSSEAFF. Based on the CDR3 plus reference TRBV28 and TRBJ1-1, the full variable domain is DVKVTQSSRYLVKRTGEKVFLECVQDMDHENMFWYRQDPGLGLRLIYFSYDVKMKEKGDIPEGYSVSREKKERFSLILESASTNQTSMYLCASSRSDRDSSEAFFGQGTRLTVV.

The chain uses TRBV6-1 and TRBJ1-4; 7 nucleotides line up with TRBD1. Trimming removed 6 bases from V and 5 bases from J; junction bases left unmatched: 9. The CDR3 has 15 residues. Germline V gives CDR1 MNHNS, CDR2 SASEGT. Here the CDR3 DNA reads TGTGCCAGCAGGGTCCGGGACAGCGTCAATGAAAAACTGTTTTTT. It is translated as CASRVRDSVNEKLFF.

This clone has a handful of counts. This chain connects TRBV7-9 to TRBJ1-1; D remains ambiguous. V lost 1 base to trimming and J lost 1 base, with 4 bases between them. Germline V gene data show CDR1 as SEHNR and CDR2 as FQNEAQ (reference sequence). There are 13 residues in the CDR3. DNA of the CDR3: TGTGCCAGCAGCTTAGACAGGAACACTGAAGCTTTCTTT. Encoded protein: CASSLDRNTEAFF.

A remark on this clone: An end of the junction differs from the germline gene, which may be a read error. This chain joins TRBV9 and TRBJ2-1, with a weak D call TRBD2 (6 bases). This CDR3 region has 14 residues. Germline V gene data show CDR1 as SGDLS and CDR2 as YYNGEE. In DNA form, the CDR3 reads TGTGCCAGCAGCGTGGGGGACTCCTTCAATGAGCAGTTCTTC. It encodes CASSVGDSFNEQFF.

V usage is TRBV2 and J usage is TRBJ1-1; 8 bases are a match to TRBD1. The length of the CDR3 is 14 residues. CDR1 SNHLY and CDR2 FYNNEI come from the germline V gene. With 6 bases clipped from V and 1 base from J, the junction kept 4 bases outside the gene matches. Written as DNA, the CDR3 is TGTGCCAGCAGACATACAGGGGGGAACACTGAAGCTTTCTTT. As protein: CASRHTGGNTEAFF.

The J gene is TRBJ2-2, the V gene TRBV5-1, with D tentatively TRBD2 (5 bases). The CDR3 has 14 amino acids. The V end lost 1 base, the J end lost 5 bases, and 9 bases lay between the germline ends. From germline, CDR1 is SGHRS and CDR2 YFSETQ. CDR3 DNA sequence: TGCGCCAGCAGCTTGTCGGGGTTGACCGGGGAGCTGTTTTTT. This gives the protein CASSLSGLTGELFF.

J is TRBJ2-3 and V is TRBV6-5, with TRBD2 identical over 12 bases. V was clipped by 5 bases and J by 4 bases; unmatched bases: 4. CDR3 length: 15 residues. Germline assignment: CDR1 MNHEY and CDR2 SVGAGI. CDR3 nucleotides: TGTGCCAGCAGTAAGACTAGCGGGAGCTCAGATACGCAGTATTTT. Translating it yields CASSKTSGSSDTQYF.

The chain employs TRBV13 and TRBJ2-7; TRBD2 aligns across 10 bases. The CDR3 is 16 amino acids. Unmatched junction bases numbered 9, after V lost 4 bases and J lost 3 bases. In germline, CDR1 is PRHDT, CDR2 FYEKMQ (reference sequence). CDR3 amino acids: CASSSGSASGSYEQYF. CDR3 coding DNA: TGTGCCAGCAGCTCAGGCTCGGCTAGCGGGAGCTACGAGCAGTACTTC.

The chain is built from TRBV9 and TRBJ2-7, with TRBD2 matching 7 bases. Germline V gene sequence: CDR1 SGDLS, CDR2 YYNGEE. The CDR3 runs to 13 residues. V was clipped by 5 bases and J by 1 base; unmatched bases: 3. This chain's CDR3 is CASSASGSYEQYF. The CDR3 DNA reads TGTGCCAGCAGTGCTAGCGGTTCCTACGAGCAGTACTTC. The full variable domain, in which reference TRBV9 and TRBJ2-7 provide the parts outside the CDR3, is DSGVTQTPKHLITATGQRVTLRCSPRSGDLSVYWYQQSLDQGLQFLIQYYNGEERAKGNILERFSAQQFPDLHSELNLSSLELGDSALYFCASSASGSYEQYFGPGTRLTVT.

The rearrangement uses TRBV9 and TRBJ1-2; D not resolved. The CDR3 length is 14 residues. The germline V gene encodes CDR1 SGDLS and CDR2 YYNGEE. Trimming stripped 0 bases from V and 8 bases from J, with 14 bases between. CDR3 DNA sequence: TGTGCCAGCAGCGTAGCTCTTGCGAGGCAGGGCTACACCTTC. This translates into CASSVALARQGYTF.